These T cell receptor beta chains were read from a single sample in a study of CD8+CD57+ T cells in acquired aplastic anemia. Using its own MiXCR run on the reads, TCRdb lists one record per CDR3 protein. The sample includes 150,000 to 200,000 distinct CDR3 sequences, around 43% of them seen just once. Material: sorted CD4+, CD8+, or CD8+CD57+ T cells (not recorded which) from PBMCs. These receptors all come from a human donor with aplastic anemia. The CDR3 runs from the conserved cysteine through the conserved F or W. A D gene is named only where the DNA matches it firmly. Size values are once, few and many counts, or a class for expanded clones, and some rows have none.

d_call: TRBD1; clone_size: .; j_call: TRBJ1-6; v_call: TRBV6-1; cdr3_nt: TGTGCCAGCAGCCAGGACAGGCAAAATTCACCCCTCCACTTT; cdr3_aa: CASSQDRQNSPLHF
d_call: TRBD1; clone_size: .; j_call: TRBJ2-1; v_call: TRBV6-1; cdr3_nt: TGTGCCAGCCGAGGACAGGCATACAATGAGCAGTTCTTC; cdr3_aa: CASRGQAYNEQFF
d_call: .; clone_size: .; j_call: TRBJ1-2; v_call: TRBV6-1; cdr3_nt: TGTGCCAGCAGTAGCTACAGGGAGCGGATTGGGGGCTACACCTTC; cdr3_aa: CASSSYRERIGGYTF
d_call: .; clone_size: many; j_call: TRBJ2-3; v_call: TRBV6-5; cdr3_nt: TGTGCCAGCAGTTACTGGAACACAGATACGCAGTATTTT; cdr3_aa: CASSYWNTDTQYF
d_call: .; clone_size: few; j_call: TRBJ1-3; v_call: TRBV2; cdr3_nt: TGTGCCAGCAGTGACTATGTCCCGGGAAACACCATATATTTT; cdr3_aa: CASSDYVPGNTIYF
d_call: .; clone_size: .; j_call: TRBJ2-5; v_call: TRBV20-1; cdr3_nt: TGCAGTGCTAGAGGCGCGACGGCTGGAGGGCCCCAGTACTTC; cdr3_aa: CSARGATAGGPQYF
d_call: TRBD1; clone_size: .; j_call: TRBJ2-1; v_call: TRBV15; cdr3_nt: TGTGCCACCAGCAGAAAAAACAGGGGAAGTTCCTACAATGAGCAGTTCTTC; cdr3_aa: CATSRKNRGSSYNEQFF
d_call: .; clone_size: many; j_call: TRBJ2-2; v_call: TRBV6-1; cdr3_nt: TGTGCCAGCTCCCGGACCACCGGGGAGCTGTTTTTT; cdr3_aa: CASSRTTGELFF
d_call: TRBD2; clone_size: many; j_call: TRBJ2-7; v_call: TRBV20-1; cdr3_nt: TGCAGTGCTAGACCCCGAAAACTAGCGGCGGTCTACGAGCAGTACTTC; cdr3_aa: CSARPRKLAAVYEQYF
d_call: TRBD1; clone_size: many; j_call: TRBJ1-2; v_call: TRBV6-5; cdr3_nt: TGTGCCAGCAGTTACTCGAGAGGGGGCGTGGGCTACACCTTC; cdr3_aa: CASSYSRGGVGYTF
d_call: TRBD1; clone_size: .; j_call: TRBJ2-2; v_call: TRBV24-1; cdr3_nt: TGTGCCACCAAGGGACAGGGGGTGTCCGGGGAGCTGTTTTTT; cdr3_aa: CATKGQGVSGELFF
d_call: .; clone_size: .; j_call: TRBJ1-6; v_call: TRBV10-2; cdr3_nt: TGCGCCAGCACACGGGGGGATTCACCCCTCCACTTT; cdr3_aa: CASTRGDSPLHF
d_call: .; clone_size: .; j_call: TRBJ2-5; v_call: TRBV2; cdr3_nt: TGTGCCAGCAGAAGCAGGGGCCTCTCTCAAGAGACCCAGTACTTC; cdr3_aa: CASRSRGLSQETQYF
d_call: .; clone_size: .; j_call: TRBJ1-2; v_call: TRBV20-1; cdr3_nt: TGCAGTGCTAGAGATCAGGGGAACGGCTACACCTTC; cdr3_aa: CSARDQGNGYTF
d_call: TRBD1; clone_size: .; j_call: TRBJ1-5; v_call: TRBV20-1; cdr3_nt: TGCAGTGCTATCAGACAGGGGGGCCCGACCGGCAATCAGCCCCAGCATTTT; cdr3_aa: CSAIRQGGPTGNQPQHF
d_call: .; clone_size: .; j_call: TRBJ1-2; v_call: TRBV10-3; cdr3_nt: TGTGCCATCAGTGAGTCGACGGGGAACTATGGCTACACCTTC; cdr3_aa: CAISESTGNYGYTF
d_call: TRBD1; clone_size: .; j_call: TRBJ1-1; v_call: TRBV9; cdr3_nt: TGTGCCAGCAGCGAGCGAACAGGGGGCGGAGACACTGAAGCTTTCTTT; cdr3_aa: CASSERTGGGDTEAFF
d_call: .; clone_size: .; j_call: TRBJ1-6; v_call: TRBV10-3; cdr3_nt: TGTGCCATCAGTGGGGGGCCAAATTCACCCCTCCACTTT; cdr3_aa: CAISGGPNSPLHF
d_call: TRBD1; clone_size: .; j_call: TRBJ1-4; v_call: TRBV19; cdr3_nt: TGTGCCAGTAGTATTCCGGGACAGGGGTATGAAAAACTGTTTTTT; cdr3_aa: CASSIPGQGYEKLFF
d_call: .; clone_size: many; j_call: TRBJ2-2; v_call: TRBV7-2; cdr3_nt: TGTGCCAGCAGTCCTACTCTACAGGGCGGGGAGCTGTTTTTT; cdr3_aa: CASSPTLQGGELFF
d_call: .; clone_size: .; j_call: TRBJ1-6; v_call: TRBV2; cdr3_nt: TGTGCCAGCAGTGAGGGACCTGGGGGTTCACCCCTCCACTTT; cdr3_aa: CASSEGPGGSPLHF
d_call: .; clone_size: .; j_call: TRBJ2-1; v_call: TRBV19; cdr3_nt: TGTGCCAGTAGTATTATCCTAGGTTCCTACAACGAGCAGTTCTTC; cdr3_aa: CASSIILGSYNEQFF
d_call: TRBD1; clone_size: .; j_call: TRBJ1-2; v_call: TRBV19; cdr3_nt: TGTGCCAGTAGTAGGGCAAAGGGGGCGCGTGGCTATGGCTACACCTTC; cdr3_aa: CASSRAKGARGYGYTF